This T cell receptor beta chain was sequenced for a study of CD8+CD57+ T cells in acquired aplastic anemia. Study information: Roughly 3.1 ug was the average amount of DNA from sorted CD4+ and CD8+ cells. Healthy donor sequencing depth: around 9.9 million CD4+, roughly 11 million CD8+ reads. Study-wide results and caveats: About 27 CD8+ CDR3 sequences were shared between patients and controls. Between patients and controls, CD8+ Simpson's diversity did not vary significantly.

A note on this clonotype: The antigen remains undetermined.

TCR beta VDJ and CDR3 were profiled, and genomic DNA was the template. TCRdb reprocessed the reads with MiXCR, giving one entry per CDR3 protein. This sample has about 200,000 distinct CDR3 sequences, with 34% found just once. The sample comprised sorted CD4+, CD8+, or CD8+CD57+ T cells (not recorded which) from PBMCs. The clonotype originates from a human donor in good health, serving as a control.

The CDR3 sequence: CAWSGDTEAFF. The CDR3 DNA is TGTGCCTGGAGTGGGGACACTGAAGCTTTCTTT. The chain recombines TRBV30 with TRBJ1-1; D is unclear. The CDR3 has 11 amino acids. V was trimmed by 1 base and J by 3 bases, leaving 3 bases between them. CDR1 is GTSNPN, CDR2 SVGIG, per germline (reference sequence).